The subject of this entry is one TCR beta chain. Antigen unknown. The sample originates from a study of tissue T cells after allogeneic stem cell transplantation. About the research overall: Four unmodified and three CD34-selected T-cell-depleted grafts went to graft-versus-host disease patients. General study results and limits: Anatomically similar tissues had similar TCR repertoires within each patient. Motif-based clustering found tissue-specific repertoire signatures shared across patients, though few clones were shared.

V lost 5 bases, J lost 5 bases, and 11 bases stayed unmatched. The germline CDR1 and CDR2 sequences are MNHEY and SMNVEV (reference sequence). The CDR3 runs to 17 residues. Assay: immunoSEQ multiplex PCR; the TCRdb copy retains only in-frame clones and omits some. The sample carries a few hundred clones, approximately 70% recorded once. The sequence was collected from a female patient aged 40 to 69 with steroid-refractory graft-versus-host disease after an allogeneic stem cell transplant. Some of the T cells might come from the graft donor. The specimen comprised duodenal tissue, sampled at autopsy. The genes are TRBV27 and TRBJ2-3, with TRBD2 matching 12 bases. The CDR3 region has the DNA TGTGCCAGCAGTCCAAGGACTAGCGGGAATCCCGGAGATACGCAGTATTTT. This codes for CASSPRTSGNPGDTQYF.